The 18 T cell receptor beta chains below come from one sample, sequenced in a study of shared clonotypes between healthy human individuals (dated by TCRdb to the early 2020s). Library preparation used the immunoSEQ multiplex PCR assay. TCRdb provides this immuneACCESS table in a form limited to in-frame rearrangements. Some clones are lacking; in checked studies, under half of them reflect an unresolved V gene, and why the rest are absent is not known. Within this sample are about 2.4 million clones, with 80% to 95% of them counted one time only. Around 0.37% of the sample goes to the ten largest clones. The sample taken for sequencing was naive CD4+ T cells from PBMCs. The intended sense of this specimen's cell subset or site label: CD45RA+ positively selected. The receptors stem from a man aged 18 to 29 in good health. Some clones in this sample may be carry-over from other donors' samples.

This chain's CDR3 is CASSEAGSTYEQYF. The DNA for the CDR3 is TGTGCCAGCAGTGAGGCAGGCTCTACCTACGAGCAGTACTTC. The rearrangement uses TRBV25-1 and TRBJ2-7; no reliable D call. Germline V gene sequence: CDR1 MGHDK, CDR2 SYGVNS. Trimming left V 3 bases short and J 2 bases short, with 11 bases between. The CDR3 covers 14 residues.

V gene TRBV28 combines with J gene TRBJ1-4; D is possibly TRBD1 (5 bases). Trimming stripped 4 bases from V and 7 bases from J, with 13 bases between. This CDR3 spans 14 amino acids. Germline loops: CDR1 MDHEN, CDR2 SYDVKM. The CDR3 DNA reads as TGTGCCAGCAGTTCTCCACCCGGGGGTGAAAAACTGTTTTTT. Its protein is CASSSPPGGEKLFF.

The chain links TRBV5-4 to TRBJ2-7, with D perhaps TRBD2 (5 bases). Germline V gene data show CDR1 as SGHNT and CDR2 as YYREEE (reference sequence). This CDR3 is 13 amino acids long. The V end was cut by 1 base, the J end by 2 bases, with 7 bases between. The CDR3 here is CASSLRGPYEQYF. For the CDR3, the DNA is TGTGCCAGCAGCTTGCGGGGTCCCTACGAGCAGTACTTC. The whole variable domain, remainder taken from reference TRBV5-4 and TRBJ2-7, is ETGVTQSPTHLIKTRGQQVTLRCSSQSGHNTVSWYQQALGQGPQFIFQYYREEENGRGNFPPRFSGLQFPNYSSELNVNALELDDSALYLCASSLRGPYEQYFGPGTRLTVT.

The chain links TRBV4-3 to TRBJ1-3; D not resolved. The CDR3 is made up of 13 amino acids. V dropped 8 bases and J dropped 0 bases, with 8 bases sitting between them. Germline V gene data show CDR1 as LGHNA and CDR2 as YSLEER. This CDR3 reads CASARDSGNTIYF. CDR3 nucleotide sequence: TGCGCCAGCGCGCGGGACTCTGGAAACACCATATATTTT.

The gene calls are TRBV5-1 and TRBJ2-1; 13 bases fit TRBD2. The germline gives CDR1 SGHRS, CDR2 YFSETQ. V lost 3 bases to trimming and J lost 7 bases; unmatched junction nucleotides: 4. The CDR3 is 15 amino acids. The DNA of the CDR3 is TGCGCCAGCAGCTGGGGACTAGCGGGACAGAATGAGCAGTTCTTC. Encoded protein: CASSWGLAGQNEQFF.

The chain is built from TRBV5-1 and TRBJ2-1; 11 positions match TRBD1. The CDR3 contains 15 residues. V gave up 4 bases and J gave up 8 bases; unmatched junction bases: 8. CDR1 and CDR2 (germline): SGHRS, YFSETQ. The CDR3 bases are TGCGCCAGCAGCCAAGGGGACAGGGGGTTCGATGAGCAGTTCTTC. Translation: CASSQGDRGFDEQFF.

The genes are TRBV7-3 and TRBJ1-2; D gene uncertain. CDR3 length: 14 residues. V lost 0 bases and J lost 2, with 7 bases in between. Germline values: CDR1 SGHTA, CDR2 FQGTGA. CDR3 protein: CASSLTAGNYGYTF. CDR3 nucleotides: TGTGCCAGCAGCTTAACGGCAGGAAACTATGGCTACACCTTC. The full variable domain, with the rest looked up from reference TRBV7-3 and TRBJ1-2, is GAGVSQTPSNKVTEKGKYVELRCDPISGHTALYWYRQSLGQGPEFLIYFQGTGAADDSGLPNDRFFAVRPEGSVSTLKIQRTERGDSAVYLCASSLTAGNYGYTFGSGTRLTVV.

This chain's CDR3 is CASSLAGRPGQYEQYF. DNA for the CDR3: TGTGCCAGCAGCTTAGCTGGACGGCCGGGCCAGTACGAGCAGTACTTC. V usage is TRBV7-2 and J usage is TRBJ2-7; D remains ambiguous. Germline V CDR1 and CDR2: SGHTA, FQGNSA. The CDR3 has 16 amino acids. The germline V and J ends were trimmed by 0 bases and 4 bases, with 16 bases remaining between them.

The chain carries TRBV4-1 and TRBJ2-5; 9 nucleotides line up with TRBD2. J was trimmed by 4 bases and V by 8 bases; bases with no gene match: 14. The length of the CDR3 is 16 residues. Germline V CDR1 and CDR2: MGHRA, YSYEKL. CDR3 nucleotide sequence: TGCGCCAGCGGGGCGGATGCGGGGGGGGTCGGAGAGACCCAGTACTTC. The encoded protein is CASGADAGGVGETQYF.

For the CDR3, the DNA is TGTGCCAGCAGCACCCTGACGACAGGCCTCGGCTACACCTTC. Its translation is CASSTLTTGLGYTF. This chain joins TRBV7-9 and TRBJ1-2, with D perhaps matching TRBD1 (6 bases). The CDR3 spans 14 residues. The germline V and J ends were trimmed by 5 bases and 8 bases, with 18 bases remaining between them. Germline V lookup: CDR1 SEHNR, CDR2 FQNEAQ (reference sequence).

J is TRBJ1-2 and V is TRBV4-1; possibly TRBD1 for D (5 bases). Germline V gene lookup returns CDR1 MGHRA and CDR2 YSYEKL. The CDR3 loop spans 16 amino acids. Trimming pared 3 bases from V and 0 bases from J, leaving 14 bases between. CDR3 coding DNA: TGCGCCAGCAGCCATCCACCGGGACCCTCTAACTATGGCTACACCTTC. This translates into CASSHPPGPSNYGYTF.

V and J are TRBV7-9 and TRBJ1-2; possibly TRBD1 for D (5 bases). This CDR3 has 13 amino acids. CDR1 SEHNR and CDR2 FQNEAQ come from the germline V gene (reference sequence). V lost 5 bases and J 8 bases, leaving 15 bases between the germline ends. Here the CDR3 reads CASSPQPGNGYTF. In DNA, the CDR3 is TGTGCCAGCAGCCCCCAACCAGGGAACGGCTACACCTTC.

V is TRBV7-9 and J is TRBJ1-2; 7 positions agree with TRBD1. The CDR3 is 15 amino acids. J lost 3 bases, V lost 5 bases, and 9 bases had no gene match. CDR1 SEHNR and CDR2 FQNEAQ come from the germline V gene (reference sequence). The CDR3 region has the DNA TGTGCCAGCAGCGCTGACAGGGAGAGAGACTATGGCTACACCTTC. It is translated as CASSADRERDYGYTF. The variable domain in full, with the rest retrieved from reference TRBV7-9 and TRBJ1-2, is DTGVSQNPRHKITKRGQNVTFRCDPISEHNRLYWYRQTLGQGPEFLTYFQNEAQLEKSRLLSDRFSAERPKGSFSTLEIQRTEQGDSAMYLCASSADRERDYGYTFGSGTRLTVV.

The chain links TRBV5-4 to TRBJ2-7, with no clear D. CDR3 length: 11 amino acids. CDR1 is SGHNT, CDR2 YYREEE, per germline (reference sequence). Trimming took off 4 bases at V and 0 bases at J, with 2 bases between the two ends. The CDR3 protein is CASSASYEQYF. In DNA, the CDR3 is TGTGCCAGCAGCGCCTCCTACGAGCAGTACTTC.

The J gene is TRBJ1-1, the V gene TRBV2; 7 nucleotides match TRBD1. Unmatched junction bases numbered 4, after V lost 7 bases and J lost 2 bases. The CDR3 is 13 residues long. The germline CDR1 and CDR2 sequences are SNHLY and FYNNEI. The CDR3 sequence: CASNRDSNTEAFF. The DNA for the CDR3 is TGTGCCAGCAATCGGGACAGCAACACTGAAGCTTTCTTT.

As for this clone: Other DNA sequences in the same sample also yield this CDR3. The chain employs TRBV28 and TRBJ2-1, with a tentative D call TRBD1 (6 bases). The CDR3 covers 12 residues. Per germline, CDR1 MDHEN and CDR2 SYDVKM. Trimming shortened V by 3 bases and J by 9 bases, and 9 bases separated the two germline ends. Here the CDR3 DNA reads TGTGCCAGCAGTTTGGGGGCGGGTGAGCAGTTCTTC. Translated, it gives CASSLGAGEQFF. Full variable domain (rest looked up from reference TRBV28 and TRBJ2-1): DVKVTQSSRYLVKRTGEKVFLECVQDMDHENMFWYRQDPGLGLRLIYFSYDVKMKEKGDIPEGYSVSREKKERFSLILESASTNQTSMYLCASSLGAGEQFFGPGTRLTVL.

The rearrangement links TRBV19 to TRBJ2-1; TRBD2 matches 9 bases. This CDR3 comprises 16 residues. Germline-derived CDR1 and CDR2 are LNHDA and SQIVND (reference sequence). V shed 3 bases, J shed 6 bases, and the junction held 9 bases outside the gene matches. CDR3 region: CASSIISAGGFNEQFF. For the CDR3, the DNA is TGTGCCAGTAGTATCATATCGGCGGGAGGGTTCAATGAGCAGTTCTTC.

The chain employs TRBV28 and TRBJ2-5; TRBD2 agrees at 7 bases. Germline CDR1 and CDR2: MDHEN and SYDVKM. The CDR3 sequence is 15 residues long. With V trimmed by 1 base and J by 6 bases, 8 bases remained unmatched. The CDR3 region is CASSLSGRALKTQYF. The CDR3 nucleotides are TGTGCCAGCAGTTTATCGGGGAGGGCCTTGAAGACCCAGTACTTC.